This TCR beta chain was sequenced during a study of shared clonotypes between healthy human individuals. This clone has a count of ten or more. Other DNA variants within this sample encode the same CDR3. This CDR3 has 14 amino acids. Trimming at V came to 6 bases and at J to 7 bases, leaving 1 base not matched to a gene. Germline values: CDR1 MRHNA, CDR2 SNTAGT. Sequencing used immunoSEQ multiplex PCR; TCRdb keeps in-frame clones, though not all of them. Of fewer than 600,000 clones listed, 70% to 80% are singletons. Sequences were obtained from PBMCs. This receptor was obtained from a woman aged 40 to 55 in good health. Some clones in this sample may be carry-over from other donors' samples. The chain employs TRBV6-4 and TRBJ2-1; 15 positions match TRBD2. The CDR3 region has the DNA TGTGCCAGCAGCGGACTAGCGGGAGGGAATGAGCAGTTCTTC. Its protein is CASSGLAGGNEQFF.